The T cell receptor beta chain described here comes from a study of OX40 agonist ivuxolimab in advanced cancers. Notes on the research overall: The costimulatory receptor OX40 (CD134) was targeted by ivuxolimab, a fully human IgG2 agonistic monoclonal antibody. Peripheral TCRbeta sequencing was intended to test whether TCR sequence diversity was altered and clonal T-cell expansion was caused by ivuxolimab. Patients were allowed to have had prior anti-PD-1, anti-PD-L1 or anti-CTLA-4 therapy, and approximately 39% of the dose-escalation patients had been treated with checkpoint inhibitors. Partial responses were achieved by three dose-escalation patients, of whom one had hepatocellular carcinoma and two had cutaneous melanoma. A male proportion of 75% to 85% and a mean age of 60 years, ranging from roughly 23 to 90, were recorded for the dose-escalation cohort. Intravenous ivuxolimab was administered to patients every 2 weeks at six dose levels: 0.01, 0.1, 0.3, 1.5, 3 and 10 mg/kg. The paper covers the monotherapy dose-escalation part of the phase I ivuxolimab trial, which included N ≈ 50 patients. Among the 52 dose-escalation patients, around 19 had hepatocellular carcinoma, approximately 15 melanoma, 9 renal cell carcinoma and 9 head and neck cancer. Broad study findings and their caveats: At doses of 0.1 to 3.0 mg/kg, clonal expansion of both CD4+ and CD8+ blood T cells was observed from baseline to week 6. Low levels of normalized T-cell clonal expansion were also seen in some patients who did not respond. Antigen specificity was not determined for the clonally expanded peripheral T cells. After ivuxolimab, expanded clones were on average more numerous among CD8+ T cells than among CD4+ T cells. In the 0.1-3.0 mg/kg groups, partial responders were among the patients with the lowest normalized peripheral clonal expansion, particularly in CD8+ T cells.

Patients with a history of autoimmune disease or receiving systemic immunosuppression were excluded from the trial. Peripheral blood for TCR sequencing was collected from all dose cohorts at baseline, on cycle 4 day 1, and on cycle 7 day 1. The samples were taken from a phase I, first-in-human, multicenter, open-label dose-escalation trial of ivuxolimab. Adults with locally advanced or metastatic melanoma, renal cell carcinoma, hepatocellular carcinoma or head and neck squamous cell carcinoma were enrolled in the trial. Before TCR sequencing, CD4+ and CD8+ T cells were separately sorted from peripheral blood. CDR1 and CDR2 (SEHNR, FQNEAQ) derive from the germline V gene (reference sequence). From the cysteine through the phenylalanine, the CDR3 covers 15 amino acids. The read is trimmed to its CDR3 DNA, 45 bases read in frame from base 1. Regarding this clone: Its antigen is unknown. Within one base of it there is no much larger clone, and no base qualities were kept.

To sequence the TCRbeta CDR3 region, genomic DNA was isolated from the sorted cells. TCRbeta CDR3 regions were sequenced using the immunoSEQ Assay. TCRdb's version of the immuneACCESS table is confined to in-frame rearrangements and falls short of the full clone set. An unresolved V gene accounts for under half of the shortfall where checked; the remainder is of unknown origin. A total of more than 10,000 clones appear in this sample, under 70% of them only once. The top ten clonotypes cover under 30% of the sample. This sample comprised CD4+ or CD8+ T cells sorted from blood, obtained in a trial of the OX40 agonist ivuxolimab. The source of this sequence is an adult with an advanced solid tumor such as melanoma, head and neck, liver or kidney cancer. This chain joins TRBV7-9 to TRBJ2-5; the D gene is perhaps TRBD2, on 5 matching bases. TRBJ2-7 matches the DNA end more closely, so the J call is doubtful. The DNA sequence is TGTGCCAGCAGCCCCCTCACGGGGTTGGCCTACGAGCAGTACTTC. Protein translation: CASSPLTGLAYEQYF.